The 14 T cell receptor beta chains below all came from one sample that was sequenced in a study of regulatory T cells in long-lasting Graves disease. Relying on iRepertoire HTBI primers and Arm-PCR of CDR3 regions, the team built TCR beta libraries. TCRdb itself ran the multiplex PCR reads through MiXCR, one entry per CDR3 protein. The sample contains 300,000 to 400,000 distinct CDR3 sequences, roughly 15% of which appear only once. Documented time point: newly diagnosed GD, antithyroid drugs for less than 3 months. Preparation of the TCR library used RNA extracted from PBMCs. Here the sequenced sample was peripheral blood mononuclear cells (PBMCs), taken at new diagnosis, from a patient treated with antithyroid drugs. The receptor source for this set is a female donor with Graves disease.

This clonotype was counted ten times or more. The chain is built from TRBV13 and TRBJ2-1; D may match TRBD1 or TRBD2 (5 bases each). The germline V gene has CDR1 PRHDT and CDR2 FYEKMQ (reference sequence). The CDR3 covers 16 residues. Trimming stripped 2 bases from V and 0 bases from J, with 11 bases between. CDR3 amino acids: CASSLTGPSSYNEQFF. As DNA, the CDR3 is TGTGCCAGCAGCTTAACGGGGCCTAGCTCCTACAATGAGCAGTTCTTC.

This clonotype was counted ten times or more. The gene calls are TRBV2 and TRBJ1-2, with D uncertain. Trimming cost V 3 bases and J 1 base, with 3 bases left between them. The CDR3 has 12 amino acids. The germline V gene has CDR1 SNHLY and CDR2 FYNNEI. CDR3 DNA sequence: TGTGCCAGCAGTGATATTAACTATGGCTACACCTTC. It translates to CASSDINYGYTF.

This clonotype was seen a few times. The V and J genes are TRBV19 and TRBJ1-4; D unresolved. CDR3 size: 14 residues. Trimming left V 2 bases short and J 6 bases short, with 10 bases between. Germline-derived CDR1 and CDR2 are LNHDA and SQIVND (reference sequence). CDR3 coding DNA: TGTGCCAGTAGTATATCAGGCCTCGATGAAAAACTGTTTTTT. Translated: CASSISGLDEKLFF. The whole variable domain, remainder taken from reference TRBV19 and TRBJ1-4, is DGGITQSPKYLFRKEGQNVTLSCEQNLNHDAMYWYRQDPGQGLRLIYYSQIVNDFQKGDIAEGYSVSREKKESFPLTVTSAQKNPTAFYLCASSISGLDEKLFFGSGTQLSVL.

At least ten counts were recorded for this clonotype. The chain has TRBV20-1 and TRBJ2-5; D may be TRBD2 (5 bases). The CDR3 has 16 residues. Trimming shortened V by 5 bases and J by 3 bases, and 22 bases separated the two germline ends. The germline V gene has CDR1 DFQATT and CDR2 SNEGSKA (reference sequence). CDR3 coding DNA: TGCAGTGCTCGGTCCCTGTCGGGATTGGAAAAAGAGACCCAGTACTTC. Its protein is CSARSLSGLEKETQYF.

This clonotype has ten or more counts. CDR3: CASSPPGQGGNEQFF. DNA for the CDR3: TGTGCCAGCAGCCCCCCGGGACAGGGTGGCAATGAGCAGTTCTTC. The genes are TRBV7-3 and TRBJ2-1, with 9 bases identical to TRBD1. Trimming removed 5 bases from V and 6 bases from J; junction bases left unmatched: 8. This CDR3 has 15 amino acids. Germline V gene data show CDR1 as SGHTA and CDR2 as FQGTGA.

This clonotype was observed a handful of times. This rearrangement joins TRBV18 to TRBJ2-5, with TRBD2 matching over 9 bases. The germline V gene encodes CDR1 KGHSH and CDR2 LQKENI. CDR3 size: 15 residues. Unmatched junction bases numbered 5, after V lost 1 base and J lost 5 bases. This CDR3 is CASSPLRGGRETQYF. The CDR3 DNA sequence: TGTGCCAGCTCACCACTGCGGGGGGGCCGGGAGACCCAGTACTTC.

There are many counts of this clonotype. This chain uses TRBV10-1 with TRBJ1-2, with D perhaps TRBD1 (5 bases). V lost 2 bases to trimming and J lost 4 bases, with 8 bases between them. This CDR3 comprises 13 residues. CDR1 and CDR2 from the germline V gene are WNHNN and SYGVQD (reference sequence). The CDR3 is CASSEDRAYGYTF. The DNA for the CDR3 is TGCGCCAGCAGTGAGGACAGAGCCTATGGCTACACCTTC.

This clonotype was detected many times. This chain uses TRBV29-1 with TRBJ2-1; D could derive from TRBD1 or TRBD2 (5 bases each). The CDR3 has 14 residues. Germline V gene sequence: CDR1 SQVTM, CDR2 ANQGSEA. V was trimmed by 4 bases and J by 7 bases, leaving 17 bases between them. The CDR3 is CSVVRGVGLNEQFF. The CDR3 nucleotides are TGCAGCGTTGTCCGAGGGGTAGGTTTGAATGAGCAGTTCTTC.

This clonotype was observed at least ten times. V is TRBV9 and J is TRBJ1-2; 7 bases match TRBD1. The V gene's germline CDR1 is SGDLS and CDR2 YYNGEE. The CDR3 extends over 14 amino acids. After removal of 5 bases from V and 8 bases from J, the junction contained 12 bases not matched to a gene. The CDR3 nucleotides read TGTGCCAGCAGGCGGGACAGCATACTCGGGGGCTACACCTTC. Protein: CASRRDSILGGYTF.

Many counts were recorded for this clonotype. This chain joins TRBV6-5 and TRBJ2-7; D is possibly TRBD1 (5 bases). The CDR3 has 13 amino acids. Trimming shortened V by 0 bases and J by 9 bases, and 12 bases separated the two germline ends. Germline CDR1 and CDR2: MNHEY and SVGAGI. As DNA, the CDR3 is TGTGCCAGCAGTTACTCTGGACATCCCGGGCAGTACTTC. This codes for CASSYSGHPGQYF.

This clonotype was counted many times. The V and J genes are TRBV27 and TRBJ2-7, with D possibly TRBD2 on 6 matching bases. The CDR3 covers 15 residues. Germline CDR1 reads MNHEY; CDR2 reads SMNVEV (reference sequence). Between the trimmed V and J ends, which lost 6 bases and 2 bases, there was a span of 17 bases. In DNA form, the CDR3 reads TGTGCCAGCAGCTTGACGGGGGTGACCGCCTACGAGCAGTACTTC. Protein: CASSLTGVTAYEQYF.

This clonotype was seen repeatedly, ten times or more. V usage is TRBV6-2 or TRBV6-3 and J usage is TRBJ1-2; 7 positions match TRBD1. The CDR3 extends over 13 amino acids. Germline V CDR1 and CDR2: MNHEY, SVGEGT. The V gene end was trimmed by 5 bases and the J gene end by 7 bases; junction bases not matched to a gene: 7. The CDR3 DNA reads TGTGCCAGCAGTCGGGAGACAGGGTCTGGCTACACCTTC. It specifies CASSRETGSGYTF.

This clonotype was seen repeatedly, ten times or more. The gene calls are TRBV7-8 and TRBJ2-2; 7 bases match TRBD2. The V and J ends lost 1 base and 6 bases, in that order; junction bases with no gene match: 8. The germline CDR1 and CDR2 sequences are SGHVS and FQNEAQ. The CDR3 runs to 16 residues. The CDR3 nucleotides read TGTGCCAGCAGCTTAGGAACTAGCGTTGTACCCGGGGAGCTGTTTTTT. Amino acids: CASSLGTSVVPGELFF.

This clonotype was seen repeatedly, ten times or more. V usage is TRBV27 and J usage is TRBJ2-7; 9 bases are shared with TRBD1. V trimming: 2 bases; J trimming: 5 bases; junction bases outside the gene matches: 7. The germline V gene has CDR1 MNHEY and CDR2 SMNVEV (reference sequence). This CDR3 contains 15 residues. CDR3 DNA sequence: TGTGCCAGCAGTTTAAGTTACAGGGGGCTCCACGAGCAGTACTTC. This sequence encodes CASSLSYRGLHEQYF.